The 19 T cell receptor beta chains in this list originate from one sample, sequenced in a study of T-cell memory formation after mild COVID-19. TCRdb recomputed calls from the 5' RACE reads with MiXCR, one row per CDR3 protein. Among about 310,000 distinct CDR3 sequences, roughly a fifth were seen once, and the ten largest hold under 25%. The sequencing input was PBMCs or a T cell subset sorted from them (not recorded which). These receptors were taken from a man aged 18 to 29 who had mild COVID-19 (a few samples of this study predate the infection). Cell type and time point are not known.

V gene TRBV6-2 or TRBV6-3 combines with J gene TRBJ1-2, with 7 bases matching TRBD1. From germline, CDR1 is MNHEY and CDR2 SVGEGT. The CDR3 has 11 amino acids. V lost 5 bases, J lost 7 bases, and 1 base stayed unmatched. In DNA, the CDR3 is TGTGCCAGCAGTCGACAGGGTGGCTACACCTTC. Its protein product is CASSRQGGYTF.

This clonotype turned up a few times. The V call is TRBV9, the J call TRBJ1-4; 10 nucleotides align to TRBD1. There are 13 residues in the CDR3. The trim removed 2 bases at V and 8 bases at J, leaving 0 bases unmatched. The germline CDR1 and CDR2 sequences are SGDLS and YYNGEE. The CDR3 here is CASSVDRGEKLFF. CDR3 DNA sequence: TGTGCCAGCAGCGTGGACAGGGGGGAAAAACTGTTTTTT.

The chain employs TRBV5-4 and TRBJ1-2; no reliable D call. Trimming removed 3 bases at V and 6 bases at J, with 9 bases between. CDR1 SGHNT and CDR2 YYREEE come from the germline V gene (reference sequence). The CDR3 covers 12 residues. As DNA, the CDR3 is TGTGCCAGCAGCTCCGACGCGAATGGCTACACCTTC. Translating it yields CASSSDANGYTF.

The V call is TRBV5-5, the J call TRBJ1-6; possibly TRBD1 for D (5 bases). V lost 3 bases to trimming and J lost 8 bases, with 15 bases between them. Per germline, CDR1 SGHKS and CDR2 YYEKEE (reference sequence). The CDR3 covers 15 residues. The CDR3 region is CASSSFPGEDSPLHF. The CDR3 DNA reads TGTGCCAGCAGCTCCTTCCCGGGGGAGGATTCACCCCTCCACTTT.

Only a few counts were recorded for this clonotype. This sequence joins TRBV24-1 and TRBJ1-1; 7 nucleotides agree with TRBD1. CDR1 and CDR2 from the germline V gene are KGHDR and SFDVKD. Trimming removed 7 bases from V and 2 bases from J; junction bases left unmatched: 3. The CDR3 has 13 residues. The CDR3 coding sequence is TGTGCCACCAGCAACAGGGGAAACACTGAAGCTTTCTTT. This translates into CATSNRGNTEAFF.

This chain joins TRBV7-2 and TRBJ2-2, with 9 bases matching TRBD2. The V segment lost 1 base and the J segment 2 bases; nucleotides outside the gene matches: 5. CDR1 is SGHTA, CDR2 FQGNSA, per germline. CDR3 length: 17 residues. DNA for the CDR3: TGTGCCAGCAGCTTAGGGCTGGGACTAGCTAACACCGGGGAGCTGTTTTTT. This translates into CASSLGLGLANTGELFF.

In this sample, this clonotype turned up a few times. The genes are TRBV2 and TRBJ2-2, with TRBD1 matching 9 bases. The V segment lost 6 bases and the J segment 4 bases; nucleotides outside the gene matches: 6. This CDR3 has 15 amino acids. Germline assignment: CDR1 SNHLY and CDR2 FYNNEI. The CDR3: CASSRRDRVTGELFF. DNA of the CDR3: TGTGCCAGCAGCAGAAGGGACAGGGTCACCGGGGAGCTGTTTTTT.

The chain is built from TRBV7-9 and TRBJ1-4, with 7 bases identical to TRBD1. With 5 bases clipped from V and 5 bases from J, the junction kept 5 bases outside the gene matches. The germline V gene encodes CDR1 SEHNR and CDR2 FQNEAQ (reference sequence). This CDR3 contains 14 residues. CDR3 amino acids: CASSVGQRNEKLFF. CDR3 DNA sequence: TGTGCCAGCAGCGTGGGACAGCGCAATGAAAAACTGTTTTTT.

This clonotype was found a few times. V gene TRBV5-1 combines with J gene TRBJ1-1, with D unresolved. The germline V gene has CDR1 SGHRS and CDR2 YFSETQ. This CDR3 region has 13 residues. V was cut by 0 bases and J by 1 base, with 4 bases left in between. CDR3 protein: CASSLEPNTEAFF. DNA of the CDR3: TGCGCCAGCAGCTTGGAACCGAACACTGAAGCTTTCTTT.

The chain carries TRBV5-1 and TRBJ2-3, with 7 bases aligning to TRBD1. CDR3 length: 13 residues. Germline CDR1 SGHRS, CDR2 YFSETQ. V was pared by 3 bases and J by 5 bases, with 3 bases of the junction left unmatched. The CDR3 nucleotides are TGCGCCAGCAGCTGGGGACAGCTAGATACGCAGTATTTT. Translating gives CASSWGQLDTQYF.

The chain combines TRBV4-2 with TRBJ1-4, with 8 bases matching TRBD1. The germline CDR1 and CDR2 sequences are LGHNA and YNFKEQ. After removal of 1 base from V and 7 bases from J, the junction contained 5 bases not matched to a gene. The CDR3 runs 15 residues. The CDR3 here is CASSQAVDRVEKLFF. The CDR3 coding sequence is TGTGCCAGCAGCCAAGCAGTGGACAGGGTTGAAAAACTGTTTTTT.

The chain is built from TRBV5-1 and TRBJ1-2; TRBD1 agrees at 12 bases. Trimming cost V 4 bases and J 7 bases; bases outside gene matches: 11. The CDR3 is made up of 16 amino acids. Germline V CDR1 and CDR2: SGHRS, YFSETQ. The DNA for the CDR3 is TGCGCCAGCAGCCTGGGTTTGGGACAGGGGGCATTTGGCTACACCTTC. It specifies CASSLGLGQGAFGYTF.

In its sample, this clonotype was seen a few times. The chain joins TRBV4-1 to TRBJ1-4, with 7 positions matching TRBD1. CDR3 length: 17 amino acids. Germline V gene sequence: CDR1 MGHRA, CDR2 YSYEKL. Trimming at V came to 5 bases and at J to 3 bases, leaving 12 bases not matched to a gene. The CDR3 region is CASSIEPRGQSNEKLFF. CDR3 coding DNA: TGCGCCAGCAGCATAGAACCCCGGGGACAGTCTAATGAAAAACTGTTTTTT.

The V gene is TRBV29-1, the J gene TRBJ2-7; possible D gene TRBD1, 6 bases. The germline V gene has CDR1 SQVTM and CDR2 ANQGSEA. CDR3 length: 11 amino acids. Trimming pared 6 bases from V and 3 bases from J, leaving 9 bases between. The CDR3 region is CSVTGNYEQYF. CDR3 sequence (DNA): TGCAGCGTCACAGGGAACTACGAGCAGTACTTC.

CDR3 nucleotides: TGTGCCAGCAGTTTGGGGGGAGGGTGGAGGAATGAGCAGTTCTTC. This sequence encodes CASSLGGGWRNEQFF. The chain is built from TRBV12-3 or TRBV12-4 and TRBJ2-1; TRBD2 aligns across 7 bases. The CDR3 consists of 15 residues. V dropped 3 bases and J dropped 7; count of bases not matched to a gene: 9.

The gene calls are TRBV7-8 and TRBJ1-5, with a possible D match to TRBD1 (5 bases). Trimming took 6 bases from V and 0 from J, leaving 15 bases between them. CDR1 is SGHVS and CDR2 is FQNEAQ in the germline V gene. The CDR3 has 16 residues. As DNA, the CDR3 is TGTGCCAGCAGTTACGACAGATTACTTAGCAATCAGCCCCAGCATTTT. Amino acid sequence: CASSYDRLLSNQPQHF.

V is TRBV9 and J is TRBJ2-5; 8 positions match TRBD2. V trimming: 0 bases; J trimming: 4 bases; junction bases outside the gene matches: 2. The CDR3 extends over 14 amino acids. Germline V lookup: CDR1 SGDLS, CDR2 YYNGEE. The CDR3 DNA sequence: TGTGCCAGCAGCGTAGTGGCGGGGGGAGAGACCCAGTACTTC. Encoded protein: CASSVVAGGETQYF.

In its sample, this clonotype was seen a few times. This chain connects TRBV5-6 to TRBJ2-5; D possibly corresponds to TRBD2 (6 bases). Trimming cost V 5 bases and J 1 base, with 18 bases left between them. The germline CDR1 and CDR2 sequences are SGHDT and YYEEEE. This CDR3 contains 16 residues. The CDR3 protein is CASRRTGTGVQETQYF. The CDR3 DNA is TGTGCCAGCAGACGGACGGGTACGGGGGTCCAAGAGACCCAGTACTTC.

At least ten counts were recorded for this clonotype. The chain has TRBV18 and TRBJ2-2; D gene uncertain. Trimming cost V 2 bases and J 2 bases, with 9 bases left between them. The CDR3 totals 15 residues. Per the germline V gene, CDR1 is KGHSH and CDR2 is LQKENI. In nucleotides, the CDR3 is TGTGCCAGCTCACCAGATCTTGGCAACACCGGGGAGCTGTTTTTT. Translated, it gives CASSPDLGNTGELFF.